One sample yielded the 29 T cell receptor beta chains listed below, sequenced in a study of T cells in Graves' hyperthyroidism and ophthalmopathy. Amplification of TCR beta CDR3 regions used RNA as the template. Researchers ran a first-round RT-PCR on the TCR CDR3 using the HTBI primer set. TCRdb called the multiplex PCR reads again in MiXCR, with one record for every CDR3 protein. The sample lists hundreds of thousands of distinct CDR3 sequences; about 15% were seen once. Sequences were obtained from blood. Receptors originate from a woman in her 30s with Graves' hyperthyroidism that later progressed to Graves' ophthalmopathy.

Here the CDR3 reads CASSPMMGRNTEAFF. For the CDR3, the DNA is TGCGCCAGCAGCCCCATGATGGGAAGGAACACTGAAGCTTTCTTT. V is TRBV4-1 and J is TRBJ1-1, with D unresolved. The CDR3 is 15 amino acids. CDR1 and CDR2 (germline): MGHRA, YSYEKL. Deletions cut 4 bases from V and 1 base from J, with 13 bases between.

This clonotype was recorded at least ten times. V is TRBV3-1 and J is TRBJ2-3; no clear D gene. CDR1 and CDR2 from the germline V gene are LGHDT and YNNKEL (reference sequence). The ends were cut back, 2 bases at V and 7 bases at J, with 7 bases in the middle. The CDR3 covers 12 residues. CDR3: CASSQMANTQYF. For the CDR3, the DNA is TGTGCCAGCAGCCAAATGGCCAATACGCAGTATTTT.

At least ten counts were recorded for this clonotype. The genes are TRBV15 and TRBJ2-5, with no clear D. Germline loops: CDR1 LNHNV, CDR2 YYDKDF (reference sequence). The CDR3 is 14 residues long. Trimming shortened V by 0 bases and J by 2 bases, and 7 bases separated the two germline ends. Here the CDR3 DNA reads TGTGCCACCAGCAGAGATAATGGGCAAGAGACCCAGTACTTC. Its translation is CATSRDNGQETQYF.

In this sample, this clonotype turned up many times. The rearrangement uses TRBV6-1 and TRBJ1-1; D is unclear. Germline-derived CDR1 and CDR2 are MNHNS and SASEGT. V shed 7 bases and J shed 3 bases, with 12 bases lying between them. The CDR3 runs to 13 residues. The DNA of the CDR3 is TGTGCCAGCACCACCGGGTTGGACACTGAAGCTTTCTTT. This encodes CASTTGLDTEAFF.

This clonotype was counted at least ten times. In DNA, the CDR3 is TGTGCCAGCAGTTTGTCGGGAGTGGGGGAGCAGTACTTC. It encodes CASSLSGVGEQYF. The chain joins TRBV28 to TRBJ2-7; D possibly corresponds to TRBD2 (6 bases). Germline values: CDR1 MDHEN, CDR2 SYDVKM. Trimming took 3 bases from V and 7 from J, leaving 13 bases between them. The CDR3 is 13 amino acids.

The chain combines TRBV30 with TRBJ2-3; TRBD2 agrees at 10 bases. The CDR3 extends over 17 amino acids. CDR1 and CDR2 from the germline V gene are GTSNPN and SVGIG (reference sequence). The V segment lost 7 bases and the J segment 0 bases; nucleotides outside the gene matches: 13. The CDR3 here is CALLLAGLTTSTDTQYF. For the CDR3, the DNA is TGTGCCTTATTACTAGCGGGGCTGACGACTAGCACAGATACGCAGTATTTT.

This clonotype was observed at least ten times. The rearrangement joins TRBV7-3 to TRBJ2-3, with D perhaps matching TRBD2 (6 bases). Trimming pared 3 bases from V and 1 base from J, leaving 14 bases between. Germline V CDR1 and CDR2: SGHTA, FQGTGA. There are 16 residues in the CDR3. The CDR3 coding sequence is TGTGCCAGCAGCTTTAAAACGGGAGTCGGCACAGATACGCAGTATTTT. Amino acid sequence: CASSFKTGVGTDTQYF.

This chain connects TRBV27 to TRBJ1-5; TRBD1 agrees at 7 bases. CDR1 is MNHEY and CDR2 is SMNVEV in the germline V gene (reference sequence). V shed 4 bases and J 7 bases; nucleotides not matched to a gene: 10. This CDR3 has 15 amino acids. CDR3 sequence: CASSSRSQGQQPQHF. Written as DNA, the CDR3 is TGTGCCAGCAGTTCGCGATCCCAGGGACAGCAGCCCCAGCATTTT.

The table lists this clonotype with many counts. This chain connects TRBV3-1 to TRBJ2-1; TRBD2 aligns across 13 bases. Germline V gene data show CDR1 as LGHDT and CDR2 as YNNKEL (reference sequence). With 5 bases clipped from V and 6 bases from J, the junction kept 4 bases outside the gene matches. The length of the CDR3 is 15 residues. The CDR3, as DNA: TGTGCCAGCAGCAAGACTAGCGGGGGGATCAATGAGCAGTTCTTC. Translated: CASSKTSGGINEQFF.

This clonotype was seen repeatedly, ten times or more. V is TRBV2 and J is TRBJ2-7; no definite D call. V lost 4 bases to trimming and J lost 1 base, with 2 bases between them. The length of the CDR3 is 11 residues. The germline V gene encodes CDR1 SNHLY and CDR2 FYNNEI. CDR3 residues: CASSGSYEQYF. The CDR3 bases are TGTGCCAGCAGTGGGTCCTACGAGCAGTACTTC.

In this sample, this clonotype turned up many times. The chain recombines TRBV2 with TRBJ1-4; no firm D call. V gave up 3 bases and J gave up 2 bases, with 7 bases separating them. This CDR3 is built from 14 residues. CDR1 and CDR2 (germline): SNHLY, FYNNEI. The CDR3 sequence: CASSEVRTNEKLFF. CDR3 coding DNA: TGTGCCAGCAGTGAGGTCAGGACTAATGAAAAACTGTTTTTT.

This clonotype was counted many times. This chain connects TRBV27 to TRBJ1-5; D is undetermined. CDR3 length: 15 residues. The germline CDR1 and CDR2 sequences are MNHEY and SMNVEV (reference sequence). Trimming left V 5 bases short and J 0 bases short, with 11 bases between. The CDR3 loop is CASSLAVNSNQPQHF. The CDR3 DNA sequence: TGTGCCAGCAGTCTGGCGGTAAATAGCAATCAGCCCCAGCATTTT.

This clonotype was observed many times. The rearrangement links TRBV29-1 to TRBJ2-5, with D possibly called TRBD1 or TRBD2 (6 bases each). Germline values: CDR1 SQVTM, CDR2 ANQGSEA. With 6 bases removed from V and 5 bases from J, the gap between germline ends came to 19 bases. This CDR3 has 14 residues. The CDR3 sequence is CSVGIGGMGETQYF. DNA of the CDR3: TGCAGCGTGGGGATCGGGGGCATGGGGGAGACCCAGTACTTC.

J is TRBJ1-4 and V is TRBV14, with 8 positions matching TRBD1. This CDR3 contains 14 residues. Per germline, CDR1 SGHDN and CDR2 FVKESK. V was pared by 1 base and J by 5 bases, with 0 bases of the junction left unmatched. The CDR3 DNA follows: TGTGCCAGCAGCCAAGGGACAGGGAATGAAAAACTGTTTTTT. Translating gives CASSQGTGNEKLFF.

The chain carries TRBV28 and TRBJ2-7; TRBD2 matches 7 bases. Germline values: CDR1 MDHEN, CDR2 SYDVKM. With V trimmed by 6 bases and J by 10 bases, 15 bases remained unmatched. The CDR3 extends over 14 amino acids. CDR3 sequence reads: CASSGQASGYGQYF. Written as DNA, the CDR3 is TGTGCCAGCAGCGGGCAGGCTAGCGGATACGGACAGTACTTC.

The chain links TRBV12-5 to TRBJ2-7; TRBD1 matches at 10 bases. The V and J ends lost 5 bases and 7 bases, in that order; junction bases with no gene match: 8. Germline V CDR1 and CDR2: LGHNT, FRNRAP. The CDR3 has 14 residues. In nucleotides, the CDR3 is TGTGCTAGTGGTCGGACAGGGGGTAGCGGAGAGCAGTACTTC. Amino acids: CASGRTGGSGEQYF.

This rearrangement joins TRBV5-4 to TRBJ1-4; unclear D gene. The CDR3 length is 13 residues. Germline-derived CDR1 and CDR2 are SGHNT and YYREEE (reference sequence). Trimming stripped 0 bases from V and 7 bases from J, with 7 bases between. The DNA for the CDR3 is TGTGCCAGCAGCTTGGGAGCTGGTGAAAAACTGTTTTTT. Translated, it gives CASSLGAGEKLFF.

As for this clonotype: This may be a read error: a much more frequent sequence differs by one nucleotide. The chain carries TRBV27 and TRBJ1-5; 8 nucleotides line up with TRBD1. Looked up from germline, CDR1 is MNHEY and CDR2 is SMNVEV (reference sequence). This CDR3 contains 14 residues. CDR3 bases: TGTGCCAGCAGTCCCGACAGGGGAAGTCAGCTCCAGCATTTT. Translated, it gives CASSPDRGSQLQHF.

This clonotype has ten or more counts. J is TRBJ2-6 and V is TRBV10-3, with a possible D match to TRBD2 (5 bases). The germline V and J ends were trimmed by 4 bases and 4 bases, with 11 bases remaining between them. CDR3 length: 15 amino acids. Germline V lookup: CDR1 ENHRY, CDR2 SYGVKD. The CDR3 reads CAISGGGSGANVLTF. DNA of the CDR3: TGTGCCATCAGTGGAGGAGGATCGGGGGCCAACGTCCTGACTTTC.

The gene calls are TRBV20-1 and TRBJ2-2; possible D gene TRBD2, 7 bases. Germline values: CDR1 DFQATT, CDR2 SNEGSKA (reference sequence). V was cut by 7 bases and J by 6 bases, with 18 bases left in between. The CDR3 consists of 14 residues. The CDR3 DNA sequence: TGCAGTGGGGCTTCTCCGGGGGGCGCCGGGGAGCTGTTTTTT. This gives the protein CSGASPGGAGELFF.

Comment on this clonotype: This sequence may be a read error, since a much larger clone differs from it by one base. This chain links TRBV12-3 or TRBV12-4 with TRBJ2-7; D is possibly TRBD2 (5 bases). This CDR3 comprises 12 residues. V lost 5 bases to trimming and J lost 5 bases, with 10 bases between them. CDR3 sequence (DNA): TGTGCCAGCAGTAGGGCTAGCAACGAGCAGTACTTC. Its protein product is CASSRASNEQYF.

This clonotype was recorded many times. The V and J genes are TRBV30 and TRBJ1-2, with D uncertain. V shed 4 bases and J shed 4 bases, with 16 bases lying between them. CDR3 length: 14 residues. Germline CDR1 and CDR2: GTSNPN and SVGIG (reference sequence). The CDR3: CAWNLGRTSYGYTF. The CDR3, as DNA: TGTGCCTGGAACCTAGGACGAACTAGCTATGGCTACACCTTC.

This clonotype was seen many times. The chain employs TRBV5-1 and TRBJ1-1, with 9 nucleotides matching TRBD1. The V gene's germline CDR1 is SGHRS and CDR2 YFSETQ. The CDR3 contains 16 residues. The V and J ends lost 0 bases and 0 bases, in that order; junction bases with no gene match: 3. For the CDR3, the DNA is TGCGCCAGCAGCTTGGGGGACAGGGCAATGAACACTGAAGCTTTCTTT. This gives the protein CASSLGDRAMNTEAFF.

This clonotype was counted at least ten times. This rearrangement joins TRBV11-1 to TRBJ2-7, with D maybe TRBD2 (5 bases). The CDR3 length is 13 residues. Trimming stripped 7 bases from V and 2 bases from J, with 12 bases between. From germline, CDR1 is SGHAT and CDR2 FQDESV (reference sequence). The CDR3 region has the DNA TGTGCCAGCAACACCGTCGGGACCTACGAGCAGTACTTC. Translation gives CASNTVGTYEQYF.

The chain couples TRBV6-2 or TRBV6-3 to TRBJ1-6; tentative D call: TRBD1 (6 bases). The germline gives CDR1 MNHEY, CDR2 SVGEGT. The V gene lost 6 bases and the J gene lost 7 bases, with 19 bases spanning the gap. CDR3 length: 16 amino acids. In DNA form, the CDR3 reads TGTGCCAGCAGCCAAGGCGTGGGGGCGGTGAATTCACCCCTCCACTTT. Translating it yields CASSQGVGAVNSPLHF.

This clonotype was picked up a small number of times. A much bigger clone sits one base away, suggesting this may be a read error. The genes are TRBV11-3 and TRBJ2-2; D could derive from TRBD1 or TRBD2 (5 bases each). Germline V gene data show CDR1 as SGHNT and CDR2 as YENEEA. There are 15 residues in the CDR3. The CDR3 DNA reads TGTGCCAGCAGCCCCCTCGGGACGAACACCGGGGAGCTGCTTTTT. It yields the protein CASSPLGTNTGELLF.

The chain joins TRBV19 to TRBJ2-7, with 9 bases aligning to TRBD1. The germline CDR1 and CDR2 sequences are LNHDA and SQIVND (reference sequence). V dropped 5 bases and J dropped 2; count of bases not matched to a gene: 10. The CDR3 contains 16 residues. This chain's CDR3 is CASSPDGTGMTYEQYF. Written as DNA, the CDR3 is TGTGCCAGTAGTCCAGACGGGACAGGGATGACCTACGAGCAGTACTTC.

This chain links TRBV6-5 with TRBJ2-7; 9 nucleotides line up with TRBD2. Germline values: CDR1 MNHEY, CDR2 SVGAGI. The ends lost 0 bases at V and 6 bases at J; junction bases unmatched: 12. The CDR3 contains 17 residues. The CDR3 DNA is TGTGCCAGCAGTTACTCCTCGGGACTAGCAGGACCGGTCGAGCAGTACTTC. This translates into CASSYSSGLAGPVEQYF.

There are many counts of this clonotype. The V call is TRBV20-1, the J call TRBJ2-7, with D hard to call. This CDR3 spans 10 amino acids. The germline V gene encodes CDR1 DFQATT and CDR2 SNEGSKA (reference sequence). Between the trimmed V and J ends, which lost 4 bases and 5 bases, there was a span of 6 bases. This chain's CDR3 is CSAKDNEQYF. The CDR3 coding sequence is TGCAGTGCTAAAGATAACGAGCAGTACTTC.